This TCR beta chain was documented in a study of T-cell reconstitution after alpha-beta-depleted transplantation in children. Regarding the study as a whole: Elevated TCRbeta diversity at day 60 was traced, in some patients, to surviving recipient T cells and thymic progenitors.

CDR1 KGHDR and CDR2 SFDVKD come from the germline V gene. This CDR3 comprises 15 residues. The V end was cut by 1 base, the J end by 0 bases, with 6 bases between. Unique molecular identifiers were incorporated into the prepared TCRbeta library. Via MiXCR, TCRdb re-called the PCR reads, giving one row per CDR3 protein. Among about 260,000 distinct CDR3 sequences, about 9.9% were seen once, and the ten largest hold 23%. This clonotype was counted at least ten times. No antigen is known for it. J is TRBJ2-1 and V is TRBV24-1; D unclear. This sequence was found in a male patient under 10 years old who had a stem cell transplant for chronic granulomatous disease, so the T cells may come from the graft donor. Material: peripheral blood, obtained 180 days after TCRalphabeta/CD19-depleted stem cell transplant. The CDR3 loop reads CATSDFPRSYNEQFF. The DNA of the CDR3 is TGTGCCACCAGTGATTTCCCCCGCTCCTACAATGAGCAGTTCTTC.